This entry lists 21 T cell receptor beta chains sequenced from one sample in a study of OX40 agonist ivuxolimab in advanced cancers. Clones were read by immunoSEQ multiplex PCR, and TCRdb kept only the in-frame ones, dropping some. The profile shows under 65,000 clones, about 86% of them singletons. The sample here was CD4+ or CD8+ T cells sorted from blood, taken in a trial of the OX40 agonist ivuxolimab. These receptors were collected from an adult with an advanced solid tumor such as melanoma, head and neck, liver or kidney cancer.

V and J are TRBV29-1 and TRBJ2-1; 8 bases match TRBD1. The CDR3 has 13 residues. V lost 7 bases and J lost 9; bases outside the gene matches: 11. The germline CDR1 and CDR2 sequences are SQVTM and ANQGSEA. The CDR3 loop reads CSATQTGDGEQFF. Written as DNA, the CDR3 is TGCAGCGCCACCCAGACAGGGGATGGTGAGCAGTTCTTC.

This rearrangement joins TRBV11-3 to TRBJ2-1, with 13 positions matching TRBD2. V shed 3 bases, J shed 7 bases, and the junction held 0 bases outside the gene matches. Germline loops: CDR1 SGHNT, CDR2 YENEEA. This CDR3 region has 14 residues. The DNA for the CDR3 is TGTGCCAGCAGCTTGACTAGCGGGAGGAATGAGCAGTTCTTC. Translated: CASSLTSGRNEQFF.

The rearrangement uses TRBV19 and TRBJ2-6; maybe TRBD1 (6 bases). Trimming took off 1 base at V and 0 bases at J, with 13 bases between the two ends. The CDR3 spans 18 residues. Germline V lookup: CDR1 LNHDA, CDR2 SQIVND (reference sequence). DNA for the CDR3: TGTGCCAGTAGTATAGTTGGGGGCACCTCCTCTGGGGCCAACGTCCTGACTTTC. It translates to CASSIVGGTSSGANVLTF.

The V call is TRBV28, the J call TRBJ2-2, with TRBD2 as a possible D gene (7 bases). V was shortened by 3 bases and J by 4 bases, with 18 bases between the two germline ends. The germline gives CDR1 MDHEN, CDR2 SYDVKM. The CDR3 length is 17 residues. For the CDR3, the DNA is TGTGCCAGCAGTTTCATGGGCGGGGGCTCGGTCACCGGGGAGCTGTTTTTT. It yields the protein CASSFMGGGSVTGELFF.

This chain connects TRBV7-3 to TRBJ2-3; D might be TRBD1 (5 bases). The CDR3 loop spans 14 amino acids. The germline V gene has CDR1 SGHTA and CDR2 FQGTGA. Trimming left V 5 bases short and J 4 bases short, with 13 bases between. The CDR3 spells CASSRQGSADTQYF. The DNA of the CDR3 is TGTGCCAGCAGCCGCCAGGGTTCCGCAGATACGCAGTATTTT.

The rearrangement uses TRBV6-5 and TRBJ1-4; tentatively, D is TRBD1 (5 bases). The V end lost 2 bases, the J end lost 8 bases, and 12 bases lay between the germline ends. The CDR3 has 14 residues. CDR1 and CDR2 (germline): MNHEY, SVGAGI. CDR3 sequence (DNA): TGTGCCAGCAGTTACGGGGGGGGGATAGAAAAACTGTTTTTT. It codes for CASSYGGGIEKLFF.

The chain has TRBV18 and TRBJ2-7; D call uncertain. The germline V gene encodes CDR1 KGHSH and CDR2 LQKENI. V gave up 6 bases and J gave up 0 bases, with 6 bases separating them. The CDR3 is 12 amino acids. CDR3: CASSALSYEQYF. Here the CDR3 DNA reads TGTGCCAGCTCCGCCCTCTCCTACGAGCAGTACTTC. The full variable domain, its missing parts supplied by reference TRBV18 and TRBJ2-7, is NAGVMQNPRHLVRRRGQEARLRCSPMKGHSHVYWYRQLPEEGLKFMVYLQKENIIDESGMPKERFSAEFPKEGPSILRIQQVVRGDSAAYFCASSALSYEQYFGPGTRLTVT.

J is TRBJ2-5 and V is TRBV5-1, with a tentative D call TRBD1 (6 bases). Trimming removed 2 bases at V and 1 base at J, with 12 bases between. This CDR3 is 15 amino acids long. The germline gives CDR1 SGHRS, CDR2 YFSETQ. The CDR3 DNA sequence: TGCGCCAGCAGCTTATCCGGGACAACCCAAGAGACCCAGTACTTC. Its translation is CASSLSGTTQETQYF.

The chain combines TRBV19 with TRBJ2-7, with D possibly called TRBD1 or TRBD2 (5 bases each). Per germline, CDR1 LNHDA and CDR2 SQIVND (reference sequence). Trimming stripped 5 bases from V and 1 base from J, with 12 bases between. The CDR3 contains 14 residues. This chain's CDR3 is CASSLTGTSYEQYF. The CDR3 DNA reads as TGTGCCAGTAGTCTTACCGGGACGTCCTACGAGCAGTACTTC.

The chain has TRBV2 and TRBJ2-2, with 10 bases fitting TRBD1. Trimming at V came to 7 bases and at J to 6 bases, leaving 5 bases not matched to a gene. This CDR3 has 14 amino acids. Germline V lookup: CDR1 SNHLY, CDR2 FYNNEI. The CDR3 DNA sequence: TGTGCCAGCATTGGGACAGGGGTTTCCGGGGAGCTGTTTTTT. Residues: CASIGTGVSGELFF.

The gene calls are TRBV4-2 and TRBJ2-3; a possible D gene is TRBD2 (5 bases). The CDR3 spans 19 residues. CDR1 is LGHNA, CDR2 YNFKEQ, per germline. Trimming stripped 0 bases from V and 1 base from J, with 20 bases between. The CDR3 region is CASSQDGQRPEGRTDTQYF. The CDR3 coding sequence is TGTGCCAGCAGCCAAGACGGTCAGAGACCCGAGGGCCGCACAGATACGCAGTATTTT.

The CDR3 bases are TGTGCCAGCAGTGACAGGGTAGGCTCCTATGGCTACACCTTC. Encoded protein: CASSDRVGSYGYTF. The chain joins TRBV6-5 to TRBJ1-2, with 7 bases identical to TRBD1. V lost 5 bases and J lost 4; bases outside the gene matches: 7. This CDR3 is built from 14 residues. The V gene's germline CDR1 is MNHEY and CDR2 SVGAGI.

The chain uses TRBV5-1 and TRBJ2-5, with D possibly TRBD2 on 7 matching bases. Per germline, CDR1 SGHRS and CDR2 YFSETQ. The CDR3 contains 14 residues. The ends were cut back, 0 bases at V and 5 bases at J, with 11 bases in the middle. CDR3 coding DNA: TGCGCCAGCAGCTTGGCGGGGGGCCGGGAGACCCAGTACTTC. This codes for CASSLAGGRETQYF.

This sequence joins TRBV5-5 and TRBJ1-1; D is undetermined. Deletions cut 0 bases from V and 8 bases from J, with 5 bases between. CDR3 length equals 11 residues. The germline V gene encodes CDR1 SGHKS and CDR2 YYEKEE (reference sequence). CDR3 sequence: CASSLGGEAFF. The CDR3 nucleotides read TGTGCCAGCAGCTTGGGCGGCGAAGCTTTCTTT.

CDR3 region: CASSLGGFGTQYF. The CDR3, as DNA: TGCGCCAGCAGCTTAGGAGGGTTTGGAACCCAGTACTTC. The rearrangement links TRBV5-1 to TRBJ2-5, with D tentatively TRBD2 (6 bases). Germline loops: CDR1 SGHRS, CDR2 YFSETQ. This CDR3 has 13 residues. Trimming shortened V by 2 bases and J by 8 bases, and 13 bases separated the two germline ends.

On this clone itself: The junction and the germline gene differ at one end; a read error may be behind it. The V call is TRBV7-7, the J call TRBJ2-3, with D perhaps matching TRBD1 or TRBD2 (5 bases each). This CDR3 contains 14 residues. From germline, CDR1 is SSHAT and CDR2 FNYEAQ (reference sequence). For the CDR3, the DNA is TGTGCTAGCAGCATGACAGATATTGAGGGTACGCAGTATTTT. Translating gives CASSMTDIEGTQYF.

This clone was recorded a few times. This chain joins TRBV29-1 and TRBJ1-1; D call uncertain. V dropped 6 bases and J dropped 8 bases, with 19 bases sitting between them. Germline V gives CDR1 SQVTM, CDR2 ANQGSEA. There are 13 residues in the CDR3. CDR3 bases: TGCAGCGTCCCTACCTTGGTGGGTGGGGAAGCTTTCTTT. Amino acid sequence: CSVPTLVGGEAFF.

The gene calls are TRBV9 and TRBJ2-5; weak D call: TRBD2 (5 bases). V lost 2 bases and J 2 bases, leaving 10 bases between the germline ends. CDR3 length: 14 amino acids. Germline V lookup: CDR1 SGDLS, CDR2 YYNGEE. CDR3 region: CASSVGAEQETQYF. The CDR3 DNA reads TGTGCCAGCAGCGTCGGAGCGGAGCAAGAGACCCAGTACTTC. The whole variable domain, remainder taken from reference TRBV9 and TRBJ2-5, is DSGVTQTPKHLITATGQRVTLRCSPRSGDLSVYWYQQSLDQGLQFLIQYYNGEERAKGNILERFSAQQFPDLHSELNLSSLELGDSALYFCASSVGAEQETQYFGPGTRLLVL.

This rearrangement joins TRBV6-5 to TRBJ1-5, with D uncertain. There are 13 residues in the CDR3. Germline-derived CDR1 and CDR2 are MNHEY and SVGAGI. Between the trimmed V and J ends, which lost 0 bases and 6 bases, there was a span of 6 bases. The CDR3 DNA sequence: TGTGCCAGCAGTTACTCAACTGGTCAGCCCCAGCATTTT. This encodes CASSYSTGQPQHF.

This clone is a singleton in its sample. The V gene is TRBV5-4, the J gene TRBJ1-5; a possible D gene is TRBD1 (6 bases). Germline-derived CDR1 and CDR2 are SGHNT and YYREEE (reference sequence). V lost 4 bases and J lost 5, with 13 bases in between. The CDR3 consists of 14 residues. This CDR3 reads CASSPEGGDQPQHF. For the CDR3, the DNA is TGTGCCAGCAGCCCTGAGGGGGGTGATCAGCCCCAGCATTTT.

The J gene is TRBJ2-7, the V gene TRBV5-4, with D hard to call. The CDR3 sequence is 14 residues long. CDR1 and CDR2 from the germline V gene are SGHNT and YYREEE (reference sequence). Deletions cut 4 bases from V and 5 bases from J, with 16 bases between. The CDR3: CASSPALVGHEQYF. The CDR3 nucleotides are TGTGCCAGCAGCCCGGCGCTAGTAGGTCACGAGCAGTACTTC.